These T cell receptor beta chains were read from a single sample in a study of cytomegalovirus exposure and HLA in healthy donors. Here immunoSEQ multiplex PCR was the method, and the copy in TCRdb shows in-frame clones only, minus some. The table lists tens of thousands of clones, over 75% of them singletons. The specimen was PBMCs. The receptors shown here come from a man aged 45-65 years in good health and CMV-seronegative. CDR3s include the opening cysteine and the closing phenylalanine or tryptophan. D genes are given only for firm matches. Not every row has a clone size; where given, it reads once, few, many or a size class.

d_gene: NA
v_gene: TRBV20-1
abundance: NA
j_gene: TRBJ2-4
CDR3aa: CSASPFEQQYF
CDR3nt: TGCAGTGCTAGTCCCTTTGAGCAACAGTACTTC

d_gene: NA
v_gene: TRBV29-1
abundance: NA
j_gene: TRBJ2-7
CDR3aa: CSVEGWPEQYF
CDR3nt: TGCAGCGTTGAAGGGTGGCCCGAGCAGTACTTC

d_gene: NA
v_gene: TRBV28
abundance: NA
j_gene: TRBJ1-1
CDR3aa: CASSPGSGINTEAFF
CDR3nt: TGTGCCAGCAGCCCCGGTTCGGGGATTAACACTGAAGCTTTCTTT

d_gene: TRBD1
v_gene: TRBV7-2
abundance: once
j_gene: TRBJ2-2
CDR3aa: CASSLVSGTATQGELFF
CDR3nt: TGTGCCAGCAGCTTAGTCTCTGGGACAGCCACTCAGGGGGAGCTGTTTTTT

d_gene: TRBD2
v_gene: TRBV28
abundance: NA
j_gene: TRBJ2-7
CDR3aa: CASSSGGTYEQYF
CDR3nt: TGTGCCAGCAGTTCGGGAGGAACCTACGAGCAGTACTTC

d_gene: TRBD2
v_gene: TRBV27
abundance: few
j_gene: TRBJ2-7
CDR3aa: CASGTSGGYEQYF
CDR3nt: TGTGCCAGTGGGACTAGCGGGGGGTACGAGCAGTACTTC

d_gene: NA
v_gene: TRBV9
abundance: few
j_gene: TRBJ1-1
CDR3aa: CASSVGPASSDTEAFF
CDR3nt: TGTGCCAGCAGCGTAGGTCCAGCGAGTTCGGACACTGAAGCTTTCTTT

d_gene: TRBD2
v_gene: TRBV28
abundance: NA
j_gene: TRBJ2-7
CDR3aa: CASHWSGGRAGEQYF
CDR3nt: TGTGCCAGCCATTGGTCTGGCGGGAGGGCCGGCGAGCAGTACTTC

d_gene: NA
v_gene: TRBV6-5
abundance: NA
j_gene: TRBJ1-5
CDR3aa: CASRQQGGGNQPQHF
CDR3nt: TGTGCCAGCAGGCAACAGGGAGGGGGCAATCAGCCCCAGCATTTT

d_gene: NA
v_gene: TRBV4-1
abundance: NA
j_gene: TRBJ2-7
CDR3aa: CASSQIGSGTYEQYF
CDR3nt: TGCGCCAGCAGCCAAATAGGAAGCGGAACCTACGAGCAGTACTTC

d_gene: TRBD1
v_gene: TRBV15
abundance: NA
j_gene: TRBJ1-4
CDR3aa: CATSRDRGSEKLFF
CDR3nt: TGTGCCACCAGTAGGGACAGGGGATCTGAAAAACTGTTTTTT

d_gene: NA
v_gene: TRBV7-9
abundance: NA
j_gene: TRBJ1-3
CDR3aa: CASSLGGGAGNTIYF
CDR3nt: TGTGCCAGCAGCTTAGGGGGGGGTGCTGGAAACACCATATATTTT

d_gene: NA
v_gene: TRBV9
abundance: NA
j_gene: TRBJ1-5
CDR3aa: CASSVDSLGQPQHF
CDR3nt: TGTGCCAGCAGTGTCGACAGCCTCGGTCAGCCCCAGCATTTT

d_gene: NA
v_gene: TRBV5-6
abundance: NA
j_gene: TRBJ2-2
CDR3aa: CASSSSGLNTGELFF
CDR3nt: TGTGCCAGCAGCTCCTCGGGACTCAACACCGGGGAGCTGTTTTTT

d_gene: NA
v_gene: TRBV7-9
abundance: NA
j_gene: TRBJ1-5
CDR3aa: CASSLGKQGKSNQPQHF
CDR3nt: TGTGCCAGCAGCTTAGGGAAACAGGGAAAGAGCAATCAGCCCCAGCATTTT

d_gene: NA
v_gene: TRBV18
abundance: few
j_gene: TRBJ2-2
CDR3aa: CASSPQATNTGELFF
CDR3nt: TGTGCCAGCTCACCTCAGGCTACGAACACCGGGGAGCTGTTTTTT

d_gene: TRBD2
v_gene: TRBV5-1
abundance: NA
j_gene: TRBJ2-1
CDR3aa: CASSFNPAGEGVNEQFF
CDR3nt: TGCGCCAGCAGCTTCAACCCGGCGGGAGAAGGGGTCAATGAGCAGTTCTTC

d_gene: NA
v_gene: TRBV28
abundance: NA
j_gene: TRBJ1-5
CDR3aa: CASSFVATGRSNQPQHF
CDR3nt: TGTGCCAGCAGTTTCGTCGCGACAGGTCGGAGCAATCAGCCCCAGCATTTT

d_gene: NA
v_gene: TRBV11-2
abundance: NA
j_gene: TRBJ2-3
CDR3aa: CASSHWAGGVDTQYF
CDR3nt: TGTGCCAGCAGCCATTGGGCAGGCGGGGTGGATACGCAGTATTTT

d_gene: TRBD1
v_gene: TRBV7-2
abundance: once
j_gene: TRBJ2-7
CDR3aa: CASSWGGQGTYEQYF
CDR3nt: TGTGCCAGCAGCTGGGGGGGACAGGGGACCTACGAGCAGTACTTC

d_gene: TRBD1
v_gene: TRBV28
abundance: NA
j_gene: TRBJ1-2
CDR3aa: CASSLTGGSRGYTF
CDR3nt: TGTGCCAGCAGCTTGACAGGGGGCTCTAGAGGCTACACCTTC

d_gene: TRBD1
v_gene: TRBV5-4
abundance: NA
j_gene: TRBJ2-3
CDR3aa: CASSLTRDSSTDTQYF
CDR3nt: TGTGCCAGCAGCTTGACCCGGGACAGCAGCACAGATACGCAGTATTTT

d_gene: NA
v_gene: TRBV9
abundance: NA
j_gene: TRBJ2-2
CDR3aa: CASSVGWQGGTGELFF
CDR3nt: TGTGCCAGCAGCGTGGGGTGGCAGGGGGGCACCGGGGAGCTGTTTTTT

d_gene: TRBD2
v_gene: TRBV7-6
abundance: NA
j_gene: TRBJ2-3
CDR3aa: CASSYQLAGGGDTQYF
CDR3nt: TGTGCCAGCAGCTACCAGCTAGCGGGAGGGGGGGATACGCAGTATTTT

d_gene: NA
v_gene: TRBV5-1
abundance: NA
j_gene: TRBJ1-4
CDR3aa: CVSSSVQGSNEKLFF
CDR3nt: TGCGTCAGCAGCTCGGTACAGGGAAGCAATGAAAAACTGTTTTTT

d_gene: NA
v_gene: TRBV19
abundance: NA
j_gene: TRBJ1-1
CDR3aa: CASYGAMNTEAFF
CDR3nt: TGTGCCAGTTATGGGGCCATGAACACTGAAGCTTTCTTT

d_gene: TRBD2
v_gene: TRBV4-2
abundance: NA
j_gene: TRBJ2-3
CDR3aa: CASSSSGRAGGTDTQYF
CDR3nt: TGTGCCAGCAGTTCTAGCGGGAGAGCGGGGGGGACGGATACGCAGTATTTT

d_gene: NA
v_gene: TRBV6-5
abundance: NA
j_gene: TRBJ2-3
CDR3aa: CASSYRGLDTDTQYF
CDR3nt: TGTGCCAGCAGTTACCGGGGACTTGACACAGATACGCAGTATTTT

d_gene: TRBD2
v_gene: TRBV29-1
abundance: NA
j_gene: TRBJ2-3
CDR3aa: CSVAASGTPTDTQYF
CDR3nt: TGCAGCGTTGCAGCTAGCGGGACCCCTACAGATACGCAGTATTTT

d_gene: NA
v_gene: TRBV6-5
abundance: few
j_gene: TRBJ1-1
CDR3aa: CASSGQVNTEAFF
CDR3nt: TGTGCCAGCAGTGGCCAGGTGAACACTGAAGCTTTCTTT

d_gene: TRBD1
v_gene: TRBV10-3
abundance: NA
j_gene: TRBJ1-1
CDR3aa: CAISPGGNTEAFF
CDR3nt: TGTGCCATCAGTCCAGGGGGGAACACTGAAGCTTTCTTT

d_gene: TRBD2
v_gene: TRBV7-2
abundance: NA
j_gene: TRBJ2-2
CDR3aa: CASSLDREREEGDTGELFF
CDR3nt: TGTGCCAGCAGCTTAGACCGAGAGCGGGAGGAAGGGGACACCGGGGAGCTGTTTTTT

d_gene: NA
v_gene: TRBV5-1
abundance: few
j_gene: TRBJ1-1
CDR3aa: CASSFTEAEAFF
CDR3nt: TGCGCCAGCAGCTTCACGGAGGCTGAAGCTTTCTTT

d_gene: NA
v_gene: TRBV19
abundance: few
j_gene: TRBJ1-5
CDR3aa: CASSVQGYSNQPQHF
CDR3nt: TGTGCCAGTAGTGTTCAGGGTTATAGCAATCAGCCCCAGCATTTT

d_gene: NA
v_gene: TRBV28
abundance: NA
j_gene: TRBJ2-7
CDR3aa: CASSRGDGSSYEQYF
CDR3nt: TGTGCCAGCAGCCGGGGAGACGGGAGCTCCTACGAGCAGTACTTC

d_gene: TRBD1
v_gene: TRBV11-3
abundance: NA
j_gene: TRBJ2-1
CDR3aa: CASSVTGQGGYNEQFF
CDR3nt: TGTGCCAGCAGCGTTACCGGACAGGGGGGATACAATGAGCAGTTCTTC

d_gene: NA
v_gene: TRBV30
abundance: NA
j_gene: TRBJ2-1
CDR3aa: CAWSVRRAGPYNEQFF
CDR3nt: TGTGCCTGGAGTGTACGCAGGGCCGGCCCCTACAATGAGCAGTTCTTC

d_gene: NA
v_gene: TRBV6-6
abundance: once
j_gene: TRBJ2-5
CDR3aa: CASTQTRETQYF
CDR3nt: TGTGCCAGCACCCAAACGCGGGAGACCCAGTACTTC

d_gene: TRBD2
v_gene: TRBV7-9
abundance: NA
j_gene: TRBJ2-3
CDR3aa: CASSPLAGVVTDTQYF
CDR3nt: TGTGCCAGCAGCCCACTAGCGGGAGTAGTCACAGATACGCAGTATTTT

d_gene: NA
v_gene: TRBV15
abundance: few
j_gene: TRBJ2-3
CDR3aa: CATSRDMRGEVPDTQYF
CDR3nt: TGTGCCACCAGCAGAGACATGCGGGGAGAAGTACCAGATACGCAGTATTTT

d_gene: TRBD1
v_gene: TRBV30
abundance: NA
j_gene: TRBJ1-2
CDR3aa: CAWKFSKGRDSGRRDGYTF
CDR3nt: TGTGCCTGGAAATTCTCCAAAGGACGGGACAGCGGCCGTCGGGATGGCTACACCTTC

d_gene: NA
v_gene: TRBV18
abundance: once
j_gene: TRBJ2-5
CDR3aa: CASSPAGVQETQYF
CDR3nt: TGTGCCAGCTCACCCGCAGGGGTACAAGAGACCCAGTACTTC